This paragraph covers one T cell receptor (beta chain) sequence. Its cognate antigen is unknown. These data belong to a study of T-cell memory formation after mild COVID-19. Whole-study context: TCR clusters were largely donor specific.

The authors produced TCR alpha and TCR beta cDNA libraries with sample barcodes and UMIs by 5'RACE using constant-segment primers. TCRdb re-derived calls from the 5' RACE reads in MiXCR, one entry per CDR3 protein. The sample holds 190,000 or so distinct CDR3 sequences, roughly 23% seen once. The V end was cut by 4 bases, the J end by 1 base, with 13 bases between. The CDR3 totals 15 residues. Germline V gene lookup returns CDR1 SGHKS and CDR2 YYEKEE (reference sequence). Whole-study findings and limits: Among clones peaking at day 37 in the second wave, SARS-CoV-2 specificity remained unconfirmed. Within pre-infection memory, some responding clones were found, suggesting cross-reactive memory joined.

This chain joins TRBV5-5 and TRBJ2-3; D is uncertain. The specimen sequenced was PBMCs or a T cell subset sorted from them (not recorded which). This sequence was found in an adult woman who had mild COVID-19 (a few samples of this study predate the infection). Cell type and time point are not known. Here the CDR3 DNA reads TGTGCCAGCAGCCGCGATACAAGGCGCACAGATACGCAGTATTTT. Protein: CASSRDTRRTDTQYF.